This paragraph reports one T cell receptor (beta chain). Its matching antigen is unknown. This sample was included in a study of OX40 agonist ivuxolimab in advanced cancers. Study-level information: Ivuxolimab, an antibody acting as an agonist of OX40 (CD134), was used to treat patients. Study findings and constraints: Normalized T-cell clonal expansion was also low in some nonresponders.

The data were produced by immunoSEQ multiplex PCR, yet TCRdb's version contains in-frame clones alone and is incomplete. The sample gives about 69,000 clones, around 87% of which show up once; 5.5% to 6.5% is in the top ten. This CDR3 has 14 amino acids. The ends were cut back, 7 bases at V and 0 bases at J, with 11 bases in the middle. Germline values: CDR1 SGHNT, CDR2 YYREEE (reference sequence). This sequence was found in an adult with an advanced solid tumor such as melanoma, head and neck, liver or kidney cancer. The chain uses TRBV5-4 and TRBJ1-3, with unresolved D. The sample was CD4+ or CD8+ T cells sorted from blood, taken in a trial of the OX40 agonist ivuxolimab. CDR3 residues: CASSPGASGNTIYF. CDR3 nucleotide sequence: TGTGCCAGCTCGCCAGGAGCCTCTGGAAACACCATATATTTT. Supplemented by reference TRBV5-4 and TRBJ1-3, the full variable domain reads ETGVTQSPTHLIKTRGQQVTLRCSSQSGHNTVSWYQQALGQGPQFIFQYYREEENGRGNFPPRFSGLQFPNYSSELNVNALELDDSALYLCASSPGASGNTIYFGEGSWLTVV.